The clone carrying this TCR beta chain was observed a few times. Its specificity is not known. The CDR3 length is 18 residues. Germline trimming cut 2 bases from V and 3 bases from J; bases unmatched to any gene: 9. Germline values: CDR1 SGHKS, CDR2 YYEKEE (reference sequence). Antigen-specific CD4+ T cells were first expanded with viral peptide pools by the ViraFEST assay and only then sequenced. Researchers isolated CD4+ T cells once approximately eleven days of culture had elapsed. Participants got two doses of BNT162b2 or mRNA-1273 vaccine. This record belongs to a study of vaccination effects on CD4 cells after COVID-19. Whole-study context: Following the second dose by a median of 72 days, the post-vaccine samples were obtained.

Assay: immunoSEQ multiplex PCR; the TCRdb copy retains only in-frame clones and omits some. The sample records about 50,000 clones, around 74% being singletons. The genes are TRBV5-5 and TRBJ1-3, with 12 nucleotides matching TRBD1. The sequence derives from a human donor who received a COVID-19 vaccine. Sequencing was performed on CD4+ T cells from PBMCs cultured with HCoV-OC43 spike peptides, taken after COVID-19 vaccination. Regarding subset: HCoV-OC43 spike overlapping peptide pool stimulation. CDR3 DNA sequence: TGTGCCAGCAGCTTAATACCGGGACAGGGGGCAAATGGAAACACCATATATTTT. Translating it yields CASSLIPGQGANGNTIYF.